Listed below are T cell receptor beta chains from one sample, sequenced in a study of blood T cells in healthy people across ages. Using its own MiXCR run on the 5' RACE reads, TCRdb lists one record per CDR3 protein. Here the sample spans hundreds of thousands of distinct CDR3 sequences, roughly three fifths being singletons. The sequencing sample was made of blood. Receptors originate from a man aged 35 to 55 in good health. The CDR3 runs from the conserved cysteine through the conserved F or W. Each record gives: D gene, V gene, J gene, clone size, CDR3 protein, CDR3 DNA. The D gene is left open where the match is weak. Rows may omit the clone size; those that give it use once, few, many or a size class.

-	TRBV7-2	TRBJ2-4	few	CASSATGTPRNIQYF	TGTGCCAGCAGCGCGACCGGGACTCCCCGAAACATTCAGTACTTC
-	TRBV9	TRBJ2-1	-	CASYHNSIHPTLSYNEQFF	TGTGCCAGCTACCATAACTCTATCCACCCCACCCTCTCCTACAATGAGCAGTTCTTC
-	TRBV9	TRBJ2-3	-	CASSVDSSTDTQYF	TGTGCCAGCAGCGTCGACTCAAGCACAGATACGCAGTATTTT
-	TRBV18	TRBJ2-6	-	CASQANSGANVLTF	TGTGCCAGCCAGGCTAACTCTGGGGCCAACGTCCTGACTTTC
-	TRBV28	TRBJ2-7	-	CASSFSNTWADRSYEQYF	TGTGCCAGCAGTTTCTCAAACACATGGGCAGACCGATCCTACGAGCAGTACTTC
-	TRBV4-2	TRBJ2-4	-	CASSQDRWDPLAKNIQYF	TGTGCCAGCAGCCAAGATCGTTGGGATCCCTTAGCCAAAAACATTCAGTACTTC
-	TRBV24-1	TRBJ1-2	once	CATNPSGNGGYTF	TGTGCCACGAACCCCTCCGGTAATGGAGGCTACACCTTC
TRBD1	TRBV5-1	TRBJ2-1	-	CASSWGGTGHNEQFF	TGCGCCAGCAGCTGGGGAGGGACAGGGCACAATGAGCAGTTCTTC
TRBD1	TRBV28	TRBJ1-2	-	CASTQPGQLYGYTF	TGTGCCAGCACCCAACCGGGACAGCTCTATGGCTACACCTTC
TRBD1	TRBV20-1	TRBJ1-4	-	CSARSRTGSNEKLFF	TGCAGTGCTAGATCCCGGACAGGGAGTAACGAAAAACTGTTTTTT
-	TRBV6-4	TRBJ1-2	-	CASSDWGAGGYTF	TGTGCCAGCAGTGACTGGGGGGCAGGAGGCTACACCTTC
-	TRBV5-1	TRBJ2-5	once	CASSLAGSGKETQYF	TGCGCCAGCAGCTTGGCCGGGTCGGGGAAAGAGACCCAGTACTTC
-	TRBV24-1	TRBJ1-2	-	CATSLDSNYGYTF	TGTGCCACCAGTTTGGACAGCAACTATGGCTACACCTTC
-	TRBV29-1	TRBJ2-4	many	CSALGGPNIQYF	TGCAGCGCTTTAGGGGGGCCAAACATTCAGTACTTC
-	TRBV6-2/TRBV6-3	TRBJ2-1	-	CASSYSEVLYNGQFF	TGTGCCAGCAGTTACTCTGAAGTCCTATACAATGGGCAGTTCTTC
-	TRBV7-9	TRBJ2-3	-	CASSSGLGPTDTQYF	TGTGCCAGCAGCTCGGGACTCGGGCCCACAGATACGCAGTATTTT
-	TRBV7-3	TRBJ2-1	few	CASSLRPPGQGLGEQFF	TGTGCCAGCAGCTTAAGACCTCCGGGACAGGGACTAGGGGAGCAGTTCTTC
-	TRBV5-1	TRBJ2-1	-	CASSLEGHEQFF	TGCGCCAGCAGCTTGGAAGGGCATGAGCAGTTCTTC
-	TRBV5-1	TRBJ2-1	-	CVGSLAYNEQFF	TGCGTCGGCAGCTTGGCCTACAATGAGCAGTTCTTC
-	TRBV7-9	TRBJ2-7	-	CASSSSGNEQYF	TGTGCCAGCAGTTCATCTGGAAACGAGCAGTACTTC
TRBD2	TRBV28	TRBJ2-5	-	CASSPRTRLTLIETQYF	TGTGCCAGCAGTCCCCGGACTAGACTGACACTCATAGAGACCCAGTACTTC
-	TRBV6-2/TRBV6-3	TRBJ2-1	-	CAIQTGYNEQFF	TGTGCCATTCAGACAGGCTACAATGAGCAGTTCTTC
-	TRBV7-2	TRBJ2-3	-	CASSLWGPGAGGTQYF	TGTGCCAGCAGCTTATGGGGACCCGGGGCCGGAGGTACGCAGTATTTT
-	TRBV6-2/TRBV6-3	TRBJ2-7	once	CASSPAAPEQYF	TGTGCCAGCAGCCCCGCGGCCCCCGAGCAGTACTTC
TRBD1	TRBV7-9	TRBJ2-5	few	CASSLVPRGPYQETQYF	TGTGCCAGCAGCTTAGTCCCCAGGGGGCCCTACCAAGAGACCCAGTACTTC
TRBD1	TRBV27	TRBJ2-1	-	CASSFSTGDHYNEQFF	TGTGCCAGCAGTTTCTCGACAGGGGATCATTACAATGAGCAGTTCTTC
TRBD2	TRBV7-2	TRBJ2-2	-	CASSLLAGERTGELFF	TGTGCCAGCAGCTTGCTAGCGGGAGAGAGGACCGGGGAGCTGTTTTTT
-	TRBV5-1	TRBJ1-1	-	CAGSPQGSDTEAFF	TGCGCCGGCAGCCCCCAGGGATCCGACACTGAAGCTTTCTTT
-	TRBV5-1	TRBJ1-4	-	CASSPGGGTEKLFF	TGCGCCAGCAGCCCTGGAGGAGGGACTGAAAAACTGTTTTTT